This T cell receptor (beta chain) was identified during a study of glioma-infiltrating T cells. Study conclusions and caveats: CDR3 overlap between tissue and blood was very small.

This clonotype was recorded at least ten times. Its target is unknown. TCR alpha and beta CDR3 regions were amplified from RNA using iRepertoire nested multiplex PCR. Tissue mRNA or PBMC total RNA, about 85-400 ng, went into one-step reverse transcription and amplification. TCRdb redid the calling of the multiplex PCR reads with MiXCR, one entry per CDR3 protein. The data show roughly 120,000 distinct CDR3 sequences, approximately 25% seen once. V lost 1 base and J lost 1, with 10 bases in between. Germline CDR1 and CDR2: LGHDT and YNNKEL (reference sequence). The CDR3 extends over 15 amino acids. Sequencing used glioma tissue, nonneoplastic brain tissue, or PBMCs (not recorded which). The TCR sequence derives from a human donor with low-grade glioma or glioblastoma, undergoing nonglioma brain surgery, or in good health (not recorded which). J is TRBJ1-2 and V is TRBV3-1; D gene unclear. CDR3 protein: CASSQVIWGNYGYTF. The DNA of the CDR3 is TGTGCCAGCAGCCAAGTCATTTGGGGTAACTATGGCTACACCTTC.